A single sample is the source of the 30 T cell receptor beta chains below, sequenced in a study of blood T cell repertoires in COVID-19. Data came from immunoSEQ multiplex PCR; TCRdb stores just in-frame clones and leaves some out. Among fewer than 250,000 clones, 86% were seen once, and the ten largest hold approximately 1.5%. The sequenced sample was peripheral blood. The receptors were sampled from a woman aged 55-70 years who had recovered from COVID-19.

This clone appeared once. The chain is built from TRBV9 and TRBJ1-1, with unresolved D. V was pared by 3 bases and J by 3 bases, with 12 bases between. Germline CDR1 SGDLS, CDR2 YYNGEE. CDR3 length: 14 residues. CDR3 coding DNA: TGTGCCAGCAGCGGAGGGAGGGTGTACACTGAAGCTTTCTTT. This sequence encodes CASSGGRVYTEAFF.

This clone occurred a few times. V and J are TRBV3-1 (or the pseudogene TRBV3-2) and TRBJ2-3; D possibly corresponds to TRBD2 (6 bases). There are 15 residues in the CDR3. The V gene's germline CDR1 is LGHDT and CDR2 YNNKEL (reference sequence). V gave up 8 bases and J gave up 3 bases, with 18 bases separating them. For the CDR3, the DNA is TGTGCCAGCCGGGATGGGACTTATGAGACAGATACGCAGTATTTT. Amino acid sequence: CASRDGTYETDTQYF.

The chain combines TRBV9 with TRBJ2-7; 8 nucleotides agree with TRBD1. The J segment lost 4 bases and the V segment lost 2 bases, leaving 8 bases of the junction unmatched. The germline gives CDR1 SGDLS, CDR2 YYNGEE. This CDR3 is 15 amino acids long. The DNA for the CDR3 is TGTGCCAGCAGCGTTGGCACAGGGGGAACTTACGAGCAGTACTTC. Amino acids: CASSVGTGGTYEQYF. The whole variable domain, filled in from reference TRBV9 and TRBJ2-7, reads DSGVTQTPKHLITATGQRVTLRCSPRSGDLSVYWYQQSLDQGLQFLIQYYNGEERAKGNILERFSAQQFPDLHSELNLSSLELGDSALYFCASSVGTGGTYEQYFGPGTRLTVT.

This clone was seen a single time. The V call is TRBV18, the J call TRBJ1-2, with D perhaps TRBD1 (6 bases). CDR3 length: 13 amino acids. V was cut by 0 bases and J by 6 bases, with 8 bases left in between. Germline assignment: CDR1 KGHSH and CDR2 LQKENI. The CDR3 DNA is TGTGCCAGCTCACCACCGCGGGGGCATGGCTACACCTTC. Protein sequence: CASSPPRGHGYTF.

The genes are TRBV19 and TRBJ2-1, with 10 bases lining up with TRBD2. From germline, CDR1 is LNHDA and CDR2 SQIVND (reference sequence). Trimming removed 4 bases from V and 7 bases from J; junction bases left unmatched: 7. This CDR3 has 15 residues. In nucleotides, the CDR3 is TGTGCCAGTAGTAGGGAGCGGGGGGGCCGGAATGAGCAGTTCTTC. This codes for CASSRERGGRNEQFF.

The CDR3 reads CSGGTGDTKGVQYF. CDR3 sequence (DNA): TGCAGCGGCGGGACAGGGGACACGAAGGGGGTTCAGTACTTC. The chain has TRBV29-1 and TRBJ2-4; 10 positions match TRBD1. CDR1 and CDR2 from the germline V gene are SQVTM and ANQGSEA. V lost 7 bases, J lost 11 bases, and 14 bases stayed unmatched. This CDR3 is built from 14 residues.

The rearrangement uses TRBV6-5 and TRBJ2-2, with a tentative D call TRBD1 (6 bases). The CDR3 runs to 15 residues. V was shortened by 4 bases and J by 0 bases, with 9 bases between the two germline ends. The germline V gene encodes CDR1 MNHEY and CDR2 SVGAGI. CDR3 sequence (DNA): TGTGCCAGCAGTTTTAAGGGGGCGAACACCGGGGAGCTGTTTTTT. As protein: CASSFKGANTGELFF.

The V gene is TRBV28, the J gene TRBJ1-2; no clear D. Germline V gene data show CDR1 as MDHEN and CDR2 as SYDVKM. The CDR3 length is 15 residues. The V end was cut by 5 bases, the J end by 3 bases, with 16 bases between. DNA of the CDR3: TGTGCCAGCAGTCTGCAGGCCCGCATGCACTATGGCTACACCTTC. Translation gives CASSLQARMHYGYTF.

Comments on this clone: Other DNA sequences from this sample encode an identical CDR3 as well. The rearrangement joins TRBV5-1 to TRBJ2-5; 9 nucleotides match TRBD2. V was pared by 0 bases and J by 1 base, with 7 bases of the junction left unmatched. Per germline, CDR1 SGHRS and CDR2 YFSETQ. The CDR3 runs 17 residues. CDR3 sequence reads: CASSLAGLAGAQETQYF. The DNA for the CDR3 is TGCGCCAGCAGCTTGGCCGGGTTAGCGGGGGCCCAAGAGACCCAGTACTTC.

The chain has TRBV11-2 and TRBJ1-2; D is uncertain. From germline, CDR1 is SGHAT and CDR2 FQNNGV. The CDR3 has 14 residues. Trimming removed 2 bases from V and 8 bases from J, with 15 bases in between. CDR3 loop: CASSLSDSIPGYTF. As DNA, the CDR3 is TGTGCCAGCAGCTTATCAGACTCTATCCCGGGCTACACCTTC.

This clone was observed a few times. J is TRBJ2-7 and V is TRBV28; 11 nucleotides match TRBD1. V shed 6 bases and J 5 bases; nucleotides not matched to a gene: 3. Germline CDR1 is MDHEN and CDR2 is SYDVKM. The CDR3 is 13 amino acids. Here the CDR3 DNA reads TGTGCCAGCAGGGGACAGGGGGACCACGAGCAGTACTTC. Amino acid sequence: CASRGQGDHEQYF.

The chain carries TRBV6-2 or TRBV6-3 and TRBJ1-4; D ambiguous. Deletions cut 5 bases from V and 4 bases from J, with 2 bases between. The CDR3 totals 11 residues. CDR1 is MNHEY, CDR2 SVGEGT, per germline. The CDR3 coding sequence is TGTGCCAGCAGTCGTAATGAAAAACTGTTTTTT. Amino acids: CASSRNEKLFF.

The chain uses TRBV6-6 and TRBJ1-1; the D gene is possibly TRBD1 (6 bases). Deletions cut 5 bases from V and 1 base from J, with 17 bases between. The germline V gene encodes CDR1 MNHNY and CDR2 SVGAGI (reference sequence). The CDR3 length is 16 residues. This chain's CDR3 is CASSAARGGPNTEAFF. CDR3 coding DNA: TGTGCCAGCAGTGCCGCTCGGGGGGGCCCGAACACTGAAGCTTTCTTT.

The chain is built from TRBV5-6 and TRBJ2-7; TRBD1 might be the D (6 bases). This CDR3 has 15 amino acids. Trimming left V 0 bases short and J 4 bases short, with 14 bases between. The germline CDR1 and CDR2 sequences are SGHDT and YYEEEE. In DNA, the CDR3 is TGTGCCAGCAGCTTGGCCGTCAGGGGAAGATACGAGCAGTACTTC. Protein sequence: CASSLAVRGRYEQYF.

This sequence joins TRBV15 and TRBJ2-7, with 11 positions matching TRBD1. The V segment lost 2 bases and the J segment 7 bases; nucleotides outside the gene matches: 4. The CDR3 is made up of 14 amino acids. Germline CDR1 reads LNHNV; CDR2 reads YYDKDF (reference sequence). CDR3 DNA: TGTGCCACCAGCAGACCCGGGACAGGGGGTGAGCAGTACTTC. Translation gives CATSRPGTGGEQYF. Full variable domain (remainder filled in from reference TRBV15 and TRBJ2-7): DAMVIQNPRYQVTQFGKPVTLSCSQTLNHNVMYWYQQKSSQAPKLLFHYYDKDFNNEADTPDNFQSRRPNTSFCFLDIRSPGLGDTAMYLCATSRPGTGGEQYFGPGTRLTVT.

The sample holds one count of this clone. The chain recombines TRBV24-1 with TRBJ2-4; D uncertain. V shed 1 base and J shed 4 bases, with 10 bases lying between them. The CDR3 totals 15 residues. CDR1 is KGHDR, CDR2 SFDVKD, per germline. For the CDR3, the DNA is TGTGCCACCAGTGATTTCTCACACCCGAAAAACATTCAGTACTTC. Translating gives CATSDFSHPKNIQYF.

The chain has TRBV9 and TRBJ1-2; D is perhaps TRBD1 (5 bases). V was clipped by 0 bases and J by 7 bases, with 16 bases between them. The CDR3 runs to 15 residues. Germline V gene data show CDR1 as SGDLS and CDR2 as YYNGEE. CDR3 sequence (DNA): TGTGCCAGCAGCGTAGGGCCGGGGGAAGCTGGTGGCTACACCTTC. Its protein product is CASSVGPGEAGGYTF.

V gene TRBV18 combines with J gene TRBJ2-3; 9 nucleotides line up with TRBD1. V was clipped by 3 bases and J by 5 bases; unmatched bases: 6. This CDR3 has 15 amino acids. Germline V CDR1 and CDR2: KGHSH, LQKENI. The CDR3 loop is CASSPRQGVGDTQYF. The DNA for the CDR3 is TGTGCCAGCTCACCTAGACAGGGGGTAGGAGATACGCAGTATTTT.

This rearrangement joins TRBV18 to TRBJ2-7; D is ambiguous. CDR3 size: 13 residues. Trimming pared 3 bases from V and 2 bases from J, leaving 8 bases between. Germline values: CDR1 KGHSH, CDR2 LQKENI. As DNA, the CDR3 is TGTGCCAGCTCACCCTCCCCGGCCTACGAGCAGTACTTC. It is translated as CASSPSPAYEQYF.

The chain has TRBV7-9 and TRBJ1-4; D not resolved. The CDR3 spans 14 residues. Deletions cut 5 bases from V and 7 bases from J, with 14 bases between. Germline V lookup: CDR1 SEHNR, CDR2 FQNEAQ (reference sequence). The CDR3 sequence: CASSGRAGSEKLFF. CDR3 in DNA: TGTGCCAGCAGCGGGCGGGCCGGGAGTGAAAAACTGTTTTTT.

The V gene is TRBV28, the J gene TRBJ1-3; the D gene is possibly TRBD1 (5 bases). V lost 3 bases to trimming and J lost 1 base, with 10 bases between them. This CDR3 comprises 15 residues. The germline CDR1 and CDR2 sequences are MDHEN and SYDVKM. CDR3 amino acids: CASSFRGGSGNTIYF. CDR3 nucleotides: TGTGCCAGCAGTTTTAGGGGAGGGTCTGGAAACACCATATATTTT. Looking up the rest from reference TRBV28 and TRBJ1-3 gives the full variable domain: DVKVTQSSRYLVKRTGEKVFLECVQDMDHENMFWYRQDPGLGLRLIYFSYDVKMKEKGDIPEGYSVSREKKERFSLILESASTNQTSMYLCASSFRGGSGNTIYFGEGSWLTVV.

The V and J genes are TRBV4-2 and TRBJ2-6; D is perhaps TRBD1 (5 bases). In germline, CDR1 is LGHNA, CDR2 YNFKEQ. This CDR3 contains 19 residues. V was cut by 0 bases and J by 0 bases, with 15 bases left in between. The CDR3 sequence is CASSQDLVTVSSGANVLTF. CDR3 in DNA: TGTGCCAGCAGCCAAGATTTGGTGACAGTGAGCTCTGGGGCCAACGTCCTGACTTTC.

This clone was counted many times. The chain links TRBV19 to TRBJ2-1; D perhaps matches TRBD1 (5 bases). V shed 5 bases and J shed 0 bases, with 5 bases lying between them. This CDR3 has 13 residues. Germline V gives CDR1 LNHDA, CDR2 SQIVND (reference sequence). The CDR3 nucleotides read TGTGCCAGTAGTGACAGCTCCTACAATGAGCAGTTCTTC. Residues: CASSDSSYNEQFF.

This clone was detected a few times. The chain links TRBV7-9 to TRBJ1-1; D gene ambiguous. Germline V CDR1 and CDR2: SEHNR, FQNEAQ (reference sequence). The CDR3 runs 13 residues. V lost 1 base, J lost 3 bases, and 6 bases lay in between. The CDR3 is CASSLDRDTEAFF. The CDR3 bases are TGTGCCAGCAGCTTAGACCGAGACACTGAAGCTTTCTTT. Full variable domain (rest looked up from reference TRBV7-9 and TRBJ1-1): DTGVSQNPRHKITKRGQNVTFRCDPISEHNRLYWYRQTLGQGPEFLTYFQNEAQLEKSRLLSDRFSAERPKGSFSTLEIQRTEQGDSAMYLCASSLDRDTEAFFGQGTRLTVV.

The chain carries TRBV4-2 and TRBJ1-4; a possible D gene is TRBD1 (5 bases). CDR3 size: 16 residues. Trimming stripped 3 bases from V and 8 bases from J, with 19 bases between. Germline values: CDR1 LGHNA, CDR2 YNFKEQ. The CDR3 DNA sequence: TGTGCCAGCAGCCATGCTTCGACAGCCGGGGGAGAAAAACTGTTTTTT. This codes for CASSHASTAGGEKLFF.

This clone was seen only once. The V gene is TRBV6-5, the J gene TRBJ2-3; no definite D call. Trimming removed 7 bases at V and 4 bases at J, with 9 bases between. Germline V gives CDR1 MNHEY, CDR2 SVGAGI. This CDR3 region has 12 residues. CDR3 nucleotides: TGTGCCAGCACTGCTAGATCAGATACGCAGTATTTT. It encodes CASTARSDTQYF.

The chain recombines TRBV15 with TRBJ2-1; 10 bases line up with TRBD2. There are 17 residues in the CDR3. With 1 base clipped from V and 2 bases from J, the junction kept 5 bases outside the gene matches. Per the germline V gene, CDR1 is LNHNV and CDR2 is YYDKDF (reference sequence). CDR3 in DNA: TGTGCCACCAGCAGAGGAGAGACTAGCGGGCCCTACAATGAGCAGTTCTTC. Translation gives CATSRGETSGPYNEQFF. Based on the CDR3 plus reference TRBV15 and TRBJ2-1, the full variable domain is DAMVIQNPRYQVTQFGKPVTLSCSQTLNHNVMYWYQQKSSQAPKLLFHYYDKDFNNEADTPDNFQSRRPNTSFCFLDIRSPGLGDTAMYLCATSRGETSGPYNEQFFGPGTRLTVL.

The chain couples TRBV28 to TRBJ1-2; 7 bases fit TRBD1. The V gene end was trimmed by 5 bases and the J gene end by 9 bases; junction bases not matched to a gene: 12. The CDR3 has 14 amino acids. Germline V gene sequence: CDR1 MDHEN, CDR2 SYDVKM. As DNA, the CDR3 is TGTGCCAGCAGTACCCCCGGGACAGCGCCTAGCTACACCTTC. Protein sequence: CASSTPGTAPSYTF.

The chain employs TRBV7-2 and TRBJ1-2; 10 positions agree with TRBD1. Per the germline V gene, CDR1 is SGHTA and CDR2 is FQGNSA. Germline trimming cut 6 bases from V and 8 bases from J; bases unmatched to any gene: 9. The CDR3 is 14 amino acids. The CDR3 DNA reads TGTGCCAGCAGGACGACAGGGGGCGGATTCGGCTACACCTTC. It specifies CASRTTGGGFGYTF.

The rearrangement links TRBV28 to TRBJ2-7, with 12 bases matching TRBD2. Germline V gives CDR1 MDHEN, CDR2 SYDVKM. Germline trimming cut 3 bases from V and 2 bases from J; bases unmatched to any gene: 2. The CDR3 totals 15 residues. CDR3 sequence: CASSFWTSGAYEQYF. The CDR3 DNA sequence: TGTGCCAGCAGTTTTTGGACTAGCGGGGCCTACGAGCAGTACTTC.